These 7 T cell receptor beta chains were sequenced from one sample in a study of patients and donors after allogeneic stem cell transplantation. TCRdb reprocessed the RT-PCR reads with MiXCR, giving one entry per CDR3 protein. The sample gives 150,000 to 200,000 distinct CDR3 sequences, approximately 41% of which show up once; less than 40% is in the top ten. Sequencing was performed on blood, either unsorted or a sorted T cell fraction (not recorded which). These receptors were collected from a human donor who was either an allogeneic HSCT recipient or a stem cell or donor lymphocyte infusion donor (not recorded which). It is not recorded whose cells these are; they may come from a transplant donor.

This chain links TRBV2 with TRBJ1-6, with a weak D call TRBD1 (5 bases). The germline V and J ends were trimmed by 4 bases and 0 bases, with 10 bases remaining between them. Germline CDR1 reads SNHLY; CDR2 reads FYNNEI. This CDR3 spans 16 amino acids. In DNA, the CDR3 is TGTGCCAGCAGTGTAGACAGAGGCTCCTATAATTCACCCCTCCACTTT. This encodes CASSVDRGSYNSPLHF.

A few counts support this clonotype. The chain combines TRBV15 with TRBJ1-2, with D hard to call. The CDR3 totals 14 residues. V lost 0 bases to trimming and J lost 3 bases, with 8 bases between them. Germline values: CDR1 LNHNV, CDR2 YYDKDF (reference sequence). This CDR3 is CATSRDRADYGYTF. The CDR3 DNA reads TGTGCCACCAGCAGAGATAGGGCAGACTATGGCTACACCTTC.

This clonotype was picked up a small number of times. The gene calls are TRBV12-3 or TRBV12-4 and TRBJ2-1; D might be TRBD2 (5 bases). V lost 5 bases, J lost 0 bases, and 14 bases lay in between. The CDR3 extends over 16 amino acids. The CDR3 bases are TGTGCCAGCAGTGGATTAGCGCGTAGCTCCTACAATGAGCAGTTCTTC. This encodes CASSGLARSSYNEQFF.

CDR3 sequence reads: CASFLTGRKTQYF. CDR3 sequence (DNA): TGTGCCAGCTTCCTGACAGGGAGAAAGACCCAGTACTTC. The chain employs TRBV12-3 or TRBV12-4 and TRBJ2-5; the match to TRBD1 covers 7 bases. The V and J ends lost 8 bases and 6 bases, in that order; junction bases with no gene match: 9. The CDR3 length is 13 residues.

This clonotype was detected only a few times. This rearrangement joins TRBV29-1 to TRBJ2-1; D unresolved. The CDR3 loop spans 12 amino acids. The germline V gene encodes CDR1 SQVTM and CDR2 ANQGSEA. V lost 5 bases and J 6 bases, leaving 11 bases between the germline ends. CDR3 nucleotide sequence: TGCAGCGTTCCACTCGCGACCAATGAGCAGTTCTTC. Translated: CSVPLATNEQFF.

This clonotype was detected only a few times. This CDR3 reads CASSSPGVGYTF. The DNA for the CDR3 is TGTGCCAGCAGTTCCCCGGGGGTTGGCTACACCTTC. The chain links TRBV12-3 or TRBV12-4 to TRBJ1-2; D is perhaps TRBD1 (5 bases). V was cut by 4 bases and J by 7 bases, with 10 bases left in between. This CDR3 is 12 amino acids long.

The chain joins TRBV6-2 or TRBV6-3 to TRBJ2-1; 8 nucleotides agree with TRBD2. The length of the CDR3 is 15 residues. Germline V gene data show CDR1 as MNHEY and CDR2 as SVGEGT. Losses at the gene ends were 8 bases for V and 4 bases for J; bases not matched to a gene: 10. CDR3 in amino acids: CASAQAGVRYNEQFF. Here the CDR3 DNA reads TGTGCCAGCGCCCAAGCGGGAGTGAGGTACAATGAGCAGTTCTTC.